Presented here are 8 T cell receptor beta chains from one specimen sequenced in a study of molecular identifiers for immune sequencing clone quantification. MiXCR was run by TCRdb on the PCR reads, yielding one entry per CDR3 protein. The data hold around 470,000 distinct CDR3 sequences, with about 22% observed a single time. Sequenced material: naive CD8+ T cells from blood, with Jurkat cell RNA spiked in. Subset of the sample: FACS-sorted CD8+CD4-CCR7+CD45RA+ naive T cells. The receptors originated from a human donor in good health. Some libraries in this study had Jurkat cell RNA spiked in.

Points on this clonotype: A read error may be the cause here, since a much bigger clone is one base away. The V and J genes are TRBV5-8 and TRBJ2-5; D might be TRBD2 (6 bases). Germline V lookup: CDR1 SGHTS, CDR2 YDEGEE. This CDR3 contains 17 residues. CDR3 nucleotides: TGCGTCAGCAGCTTTAGGCCCGGGTCTAGCGAAGGGGAGACCCAGTACTTC. Its protein is CVSSFRPGSSEGETQYF.

This clonotype was recorded at least ten times. The chain recombines TRBV3-1 with TRBJ2-3, with D perhaps matching TRBD2 (5 bases). V lost 3 bases, J lost 0 bases, and 10 bases lay in between. CDR3 length: 15 residues. From germline, CDR1 is LGHDT and CDR2 YNNKEL (reference sequence). The CDR3 protein is CASSQDSVSTDTQYF. In DNA, the CDR3 is TGTGCCAGCAGCCAGGATAGCGTGAGCACAGATACGCAGTATTTT.

This clonotype appeared a single time. Possible read error: a much larger clone is one base away. The DNA for the CDR3 is TGTGCCAGCAGGGGGGACAGTCTCCATGGCTACACCTTC. Translating it yields CASRGDSLHGYTF. V usage is TRBV6-1 and J usage is TRBJ1-2, with 7 bases fitting TRBD1. CDR1 and CDR2 from the germline V gene are MNHNS and SASEGT. The junction had 7 bases not matched to a gene; V was cut back by 6 bases and J by 6 bases. This CDR3 spans 13 amino acids.

This clonotype was seen only a few times. The CDR3 is CASSYSVSSTDTQYF. CDR3 in DNA: TGTGCCAGCAGTTATAGCGTCTCTAGCACAGATACGCAGTATTTT. The rearrangement uses TRBV6-2 or TRBV6-3 and TRBJ2-3; tentatively, D is TRBD2 (5 bases). The V end was cut by 3 bases, the J end by 0 bases, with 10 bases between. The length of the CDR3 is 15 residues. Germline CDR1 and CDR2: MNHEY and SVGEGT.

This clonotype has at least ten counts. This chain links TRBV7-9 with TRBJ1-3; D gene ambiguous. This CDR3 has 13 amino acids. V gave up 5 bases and J gave up 5 bases, with 10 bases separating them. Germline assignment: CDR1 SEHNR and CDR2 FQNEAQ (reference sequence). CDR3 DNA: TGTGCCAGCAGCCAAGGACTGCGAAACACCATATATTTT. Its protein product is CASSQGLRNTIYF.

Concerning this clonotype itself: An end of the junction differs from the germline gene, which may be a read error. The genes are TRBV4-3 and TRBJ2-1, with no clear D. This CDR3 is built from 16 residues. Germline V gene data show CDR1 as LGHNA and CDR2 as YSLEER. CDR3 in amino acids: CASNQESERPYNEQFF. DNA for the CDR3: TGCGCCAGCAACCAAGAGTCCGAGCGCCCCTACAATGAGCAGTTCTTC.

This clonotype was counted a few times. The chain joins TRBV7-3 to TRBJ2-7; the match to TRBD2 covers 7 bases. The CDR3 sequence is 15 residues long. The J segment lost 6 bases and the V segment lost 0 bases, leaving 8 bases of the junction unmatched. In germline, CDR1 is SGHTA, CDR2 FQGTGA. The CDR3 region is CASSLTGGSDLEQYF. CDR3 in DNA: TGTGCCAGCAGCTTAACGGGCGGGAGTGATCTCGAGCAGTACTTC.

V and J are TRBV12-3 or TRBV12-4 and TRBJ1-1, with unresolved D. V was clipped by 6 bases and J by 4 bases, with 12 bases between them. The CDR3 spans 13 residues. CDR3 region: CASRALGVTEAFF. CDR3 coding DNA: TGTGCCAGCAGGGCTCTAGGAGTCACTGAAGCTTTCTTT.